A selection of T cell receptor beta chains follows, all from one sample in a study of blood T cell repertoires in COVID-19. The method was immunoSEQ multiplex PCR; TCRdb's version includes in-frame clones alone and lacks a portion of them. Among 150,000 to 200,000 clones listed, 85% were seen once. Sequenced: peripheral blood. The receptor source for this set is a woman aged 55-70 years with acute or convalescent COVID-19. CDR3s include the opening cysteine and the closing phenylalanine or tryptophan. The D gene is left open where the match is weak.

V	J	D	DNA	CDR3
TRBV7-2	TRBJ2-1	TRBD1	TGTGCCAGCAGGAGGGACAGGGGGACCTACAATGAGCAGTTCTTC	CASRRDRGTYNEQFF
TRBV29-1	TRBJ2-1	TRBD2	TGCAGCGTTACCGGGACTAGCGGGTGGAGAAACAATGAGCAGTTCTTC	CSVTGTSGWRNNEQFF
TRBV6-5	TRBJ2-2	.	TGTGCCAGCAGTTTTAGCCTTTACACCGGGGAGCTGTTTTTT	CASSFSLYTGELFF
TRBV9	TRBJ2-5	.	TGTGCCAGCAGCGTAAACCCCGGGGAGACCCAGTACTTC	CASSVNPGETQYF
TRBV21-1	TRBJ1-4	.	TGTGCCAGCAGCAAAGGGAGCGGGGAGAATGAAAAACTGTTTTTT	CASSKGSGENEKLFF
TRBV6-5	TRBJ1-2	.	TGTGCCAGCAGTTACCCCGGGAGCTATGGCTACACCTTC	CASSYPGSYGYTF
TRBV2	TRBJ1-2	TRBD1	TGTGCCAGCAACGCACAGGGGAATTACGGCTACACCTTC	CASNAQGNYGYTF
TRBV5-1	TRBJ1-1	.	TGCGCCAGCAGCGTTCGAGTGAACACTGAAGCTTTCTTT	CASSVRVNTEAFF
TRBV5-6	TRBJ2-3	TRBD2	TGTGCCAGCAGCTTCAGACTAGCGGGATTCACAGATACGCAGTATTTT	CASSFRLAGFTDTQYF
TRBV29-1	TRBJ1-2	TRBD1	TGCAGCGTCGGGACAGGGGATAACTATGGCTACACCTTC	CSVGTGDNYGYTF
TRBV2	TRBJ2-1	.	TGTGCCAGCACCTTCGACAGCTTGAGCAATGAGCAGTTCTTC	CASTFDSLSNEQFF
TRBV3-1/TRBV3-2	TRBJ2-7	.	TGTGCCAGCAGCCAATCCGTAAATTCTCCTTACGAGCAGTACTTC	CASSQSVNSPYEQYF
TRBV19	TRBJ1-5	TRBD1	TGTGCCAGTAGTTCCACGGGACAGGGTATTCAGCCCCAGCATTTT	CASSSTGQGIQPQHF
TRBV6-1	TRBJ1-1	.	TGTGCCAGCAGTGAAGAAACAGGGAGGAACACTGAAGCTTTCTTT	CASSEETGRNTEAFF
TRBV6-1	TRBJ2-7	TRBD1	TGTGCCAGCAGTGACCGGGCCAGGGGGCGGCCCTACGAGCAGTACTTC	CASSDRARGRPYEQYF